What follows are 27 T cell receptor beta chains derived from one specimen sequenced in a study of cytomegalovirus exposure and HLA in healthy donors. 13 Jbeta primers and 60 Vbeta primers were used for the PCR. Sequencing used immunoSEQ multiplex PCR; TCRdb keeps in-frame clones, though not all of them. The table includes 170,000 or so clones, under 85% detected once. Source material: PBMCs. The source is a young woman in good health and CMV-seronegative.

The chain recombines TRBV2 with TRBJ1-5; TRBD1 aligns across 7 bases. The CDR3 extends over 14 amino acids. Losses at the gene ends were 3 bases for V and 11 bases for J; bases not matched to a gene: 10. Looked up from germline, CDR1 is SNHLY and CDR2 is FYNNEI. CDR3 bases: TGTGCCAGCAGTGAGGACAGGCGGGAAGGGGCCCAGCATTTT. It encodes CASSEDRREGAQHF.

This clone was recorded once. This sequence joins TRBV30 and TRBJ1-6; no clear D gene. V lost 4 bases and J 8 bases, leaving 21 bases between the germline ends. Germline assignment: CDR1 GTSNPN and CDR2 SVGIG (reference sequence). This CDR3 has 16 amino acids. The CDR3 protein is CAWKKNPGVKDSPLHF. The CDR3 region has the DNA TGTGCCTGGAAAAAGAATCCCGGGGTTAAAGATTCACCCCTCCACTTT.

This chain connects TRBV19 to TRBJ1-5, with a tentative D call TRBD1 (5 bases). Deletions cut 2 bases from V and 6 bases from J, with 5 bases between. Per germline, CDR1 LNHDA and CDR2 SQIVND (reference sequence). The CDR3 is 12 residues long. The CDR3 coding sequence is TGTGCCAGTAGTATAACAGGTCAGCCCCAGCATTTT. It encodes CASSITGQPQHF.

This rearrangement joins TRBV9 to TRBJ1-3; 8 positions match TRBD1. Trimming at V came to 2 bases and at J to 7 bases, leaving 5 bases not matched to a gene. The CDR3 is made up of 14 amino acids. CDR1 is SGDLS and CDR2 is YYNGEE in the germline V gene. The CDR3 DNA follows: TGTGCCAGCAGCGTGCAGGGGGCGTGGAACACCATATATTTT. Translating gives CASSVQGAWNTIYF.

The chain combines TRBV29-1 with TRBJ1-1; the D gene is possibly TRBD1 (6 bases). Germline loops: CDR1 SQVTM, CDR2 ANQGSEA. The V end was cut by 7 bases, the J end by 1 base, with 10 bases between. The CDR3 runs to 12 residues. The CDR3 coding sequence is TGCAGCGGGGGGCAAAAGAACACTGAAGCTTTCTTT. This encodes CSGGQKNTEAFF.

This sequence joins TRBV28 and TRBJ2-2; tentatively, D is TRBD1 (5 bases). Trimming removed 8 bases from V and 4 bases from J, with 11 bases in between. This CDR3 region has 13 residues. Germline values: CDR1 MDHEN, CDR2 SYDVKM. CDR3 DNA sequence: TGTGCCAGCTTATCAGGGCGCACCGGGGAGCTGTTTTTT. It is translated as CASLSGRTGELFF.

The chain combines TRBV30 with TRBJ2-7; TRBD2 matches at 7 bases. The V gene end was trimmed by 5 bases and the J gene end by 5 bases; junction bases not matched to a gene: 6. This CDR3 has 12 amino acids. Germline CDR1 is GTSNPN and CDR2 is SVGIG (reference sequence). CDR3 sequence reads: CAWGGGYHEQYF. DNA for the CDR3: TGTGCCTGGGGGGGAGGGTACCACGAGCAGTACTTC.

This clone was seen a single time. The rearrangement uses TRBV19 and TRBJ2-5; no clear D. Germline CDR1 is LNHDA and CDR2 is SQIVND (reference sequence). V was shortened by 6 bases and J by 5 bases, with 7 bases between the two germline ends. CDR3 length equals 11 residues. The CDR3 DNA is TGTGCCAGTAGCAGTCCGGAGACCCAGTACTTC. As protein: CASSSPETQYF.

The chain has TRBV18 and TRBJ1-6; D remains unclear. Between the trimmed V and J ends, which lost 6 bases and 6 bases, there was a span of 9 bases. This CDR3 spans 13 amino acids. Germline CDR1 KGHSH, CDR2 LQKENI. The CDR3 DNA sequence: TGTGCCAGCTCGCCTGGGCCTAATTCACCCCTCCACTTT. It is translated as CASSPGPNSPLHF.

The V call is TRBV4-2, the J call TRBJ1-6, with 8 bases matching TRBD1. The CDR3 consists of 13 residues. Trimming removed 4 bases from V and 7 bases from J; junction bases left unmatched: 0. Germline-derived CDR1 and CDR2 are LGHNA and YNFKEQ. The DNA for the CDR3 is TGTGCCAGCAGCCGACAGGGGAATTCACCCCTCCACTTT. Protein: CASSRQGNSPLHF.

This rearrangement joins TRBV5-1 to TRBJ2-3, with 8 positions matching TRBD1. Germline loops: CDR1 SGHRS, CDR2 YFSETQ. The CDR3 loop spans 15 amino acids. J gave up 2 bases and V 2 bases, and 4 bases lay outside the gene matches. As DNA, the CDR3 is TGCGCCAGCAGCTTCGGACAGGGCCCCACAGATACGCAGTATTTT. It yields the protein CASSFGQGPTDTQYF. Variable domain in full (rest from reference TRBV5-1 and TRBJ2-3): KAGVTQTPRYLIKTRGQQVTLSCSPISGHRSVSWYQQTPGQGLQFLFEYFSETQRNKGNFPGRFSGRQFSNSRSEMNVSTLELGDSALYLCASSFGQGPTDTQYFGPGTRLTVL.

CDR3 nucleotide sequence: TGTGCCAGCAGCTTGAGAGGAGGGCGAAGGCGGAACACTGAAGCTTTCTTT. Residues: CASSLRGGRRRNTEAFF. The rearrangement uses TRBV5-6 and TRBJ1-1; D is unresolved. The germline V gene encodes CDR1 SGHDT and CDR2 YYEEEE. The ends were cut back, 1 base at V and 1 base at J, with 17 bases in the middle. The CDR3 runs 17 residues.

The chain carries TRBV10-2 and TRBJ1-4; the D is unclear. The CDR3 runs 13 residues. Germline-derived CDR1 and CDR2 are WSHSY and SAAADI. V was cut by 2 bases and J by 5 bases, with 6 bases left in between. The CDR3 reads CASSETVNEKLFF. In nucleotides, the CDR3 is TGCGCCAGCAGTGAGACAGTCAATGAAAAACTGTTTTTT.

The chain carries TRBV7-9 and TRBJ1-2; D ambiguous. With 2 bases removed from V and 8 bases from J, the gap between germline ends came to 12 bases. The germline gives CDR1 SEHNR, CDR2 FQNEAQ (reference sequence). The CDR3 totals 13 residues. DNA of the CDR3: TGTGCCAGCAGCTTACGGAGTGAGATCGGCTACACCTTC. Translated, it gives CASSLRSEIGYTF.

This chain joins TRBV5-1 and TRBJ1-4; TRBD1 aligns across 7 bases. V lost 4 bases and J lost 4; bases outside the gene matches: 7. The CDR3 has 15 amino acids. Germline V gives CDR1 SGHRS, CDR2 YFSETQ. The CDR3 DNA reads TGCGCCAGCAGCGGACCGGGACAGCTTAATGAAAAACTGTTTTTT. It specifies CASSGPGQLNEKLFF.

This chain joins TRBV27 and TRBJ1-2; TRBD1 matches at 8 bases. Germline V gives CDR1 MNHEY, CDR2 SMNVEV (reference sequence). The CDR3 spans 15 residues. V lost 2 bases to trimming and J lost 4 bases; unmatched junction nucleotides: 6. The CDR3 coding sequence is TGTGCCAGCAGTTTACAGCAGGGGGCGGGCTATGGCTACACCTTC. It yields the protein CASSLQQGAGYGYTF.

This chain connects TRBV9 to TRBJ2-3; 7 bases line up with TRBD2. Per germline, CDR1 SGDLS and CDR2 YYNGEE. The J segment lost 6 bases and the V segment lost 4 bases, leaving 8 bases of the junction unmatched. The CDR3 extends over 14 amino acids. CDR3 DNA sequence: TGTGCCAGCAGCCCCAGGACTAGGCAGGATACGCAGTATTTT. Translated, it gives CASSPRTRQDTQYF.

The genes are TRBV6-6 and TRBJ1-1; D remains ambiguous. The germline V and J ends were trimmed by 8 bases and 9 bases, with 13 bases remaining between them. The CDR3 extends over 11 amino acids. CDR1 is MNHNY and CDR2 is SVGAGI in the germline V gene (reference sequence). The CDR3 sequence is CASLNNLKAFF. The DNA of the CDR3 is TGTGCCAGCTTAAATAACTTAAAAGCTTTCTTT.

This sequence joins TRBV7-9 and TRBJ2-1; no clear D gene. Germline V lookup: CDR1 SEHNR, CDR2 FQNEAQ (reference sequence). Trimming took off 6 bases at V and 7 bases at J, with 13 bases between the two ends. The CDR3 covers 13 residues. The CDR3, as DNA: TGTGCCAGCAGTTCCACAGTATCAAATGAGCAGTTCTTC. It yields the protein CASSSTVSNEQFF.

The V gene is TRBV28, the J gene TRBJ2-1, with 11 bases that match TRBD2. Germline V gene sequence: CDR1 MDHEN, CDR2 SYDVKM. The V gene end was trimmed by 2 bases and the J gene end by 4 bases; junction bases not matched to a gene: 4. The CDR3 spans 16 residues. The CDR3 loop reads CASSLASGGMYNEQFF. The CDR3, as DNA: TGTGCCAGCAGTTTAGCTAGCGGGGGGATGTACAATGAGCAGTTCTTC. Using reference TRBV28 and TRBJ2-1 for the parts outside the CDR3, the full variable domain is DVKVTQSSRYLVKRTGEKVFLECVQDMDHENMFWYRQDPGLGLRLIYFSYDVKMKEKGDIPEGYSVSREKKERFSLILESASTNQTSMYLCASSLASGGMYNEQFFGPGTRLTVL.

The rearrangement joins TRBV29-1 to TRBJ2-1; weak D call: TRBD1 (5 bases). The CDR3 covers 12 residues. The V gene's germline CDR1 is SQVTM and CDR2 ANQGSEA. V lost 4 bases and J 5 bases, leaving 9 bases between the germline ends. The CDR3 sequence: CSVVAGHNEQFF. The CDR3 DNA reads as TGCAGCGTTGTGGCAGGGCACAATGAGCAGTTCTTC.

J is TRBJ2-5 and V is TRBV2, with D perhaps TRBD1 (6 bases). The V end was cut by 6 bases, the J end by 5 bases, with 19 bases between. Germline CDR1 is SNHLY and CDR2 is FYNNEI. The CDR3 covers 15 residues. DNA for the CDR3: TGTGCCAGCAGCTCCCAGAGTGGGGGCTTGGAGACCCAGTACTTC. Its translation is CASSSQSGGLETQYF.

V gene TRBV5-1 combines with J gene TRBJ2-7; D gene uncertain. CDR1 is SGHRS and CDR2 is YFSETQ in the germline V gene. CDR3 length: 11 residues. Between the trimmed V and J ends, which lost 4 bases and 4 bases, there was a span of 6 bases. CDR3 protein: CASSEAYEQYF. CDR3 sequence (DNA): TGCGCCAGCAGCGAGGCTTACGAGCAGTACTTC.

Many counts were recorded for this clone. The rearrangement joins TRBV7-6 to TRBJ2-1, with D tentatively TRBD2 (6 bases). Germline assignment: CDR1 SGHVS and CDR2 FNYEAQ. The germline V and J ends were trimmed by 2 bases and 13 bases, with 15 bases remaining between them. There are 13 residues in the CDR3. CDR3 bases: TGTGCCAGCAGCTTAACCGCCGGCGGGATTCAGTTCTTC. It codes for CASSLTAGGIQFF.

V and J are TRBV16 and TRBJ2-7; 8 nucleotides agree with TRBD2. The CDR3 is 14 residues long. CDR1 is KGHSY, CDR2 FQNENV, per germline. V shed 6 bases, J shed 2 bases, and the junction held 6 bases outside the gene matches. The CDR3 DNA sequence: TGTGCCAGCAGTTCCGGCGGGGGGCCCTACGAGCAGTACTTC. Encoded protein: CASSSGGGPYEQYF.

For the CDR3, the DNA is TGTGCCAGCAGTTTATCGATGGGGACAGGGGAAGAGACCCAGTACTTC. This gives the protein CASSLSMGTGEETQYF. The V and J genes are TRBV27 and TRBJ2-5, with 10 bases matching TRBD1. The J segment lost 3 bases and the V segment lost 0 bases, leaving 4 bases of the junction unmatched. Per the germline V gene, CDR1 is MNHEY and CDR2 is SMNVEV (reference sequence). The CDR3 is made up of 16 amino acids.

The chain combines TRBV5-1 with TRBJ2-5, with a weak D call TRBD2 (6 bases). The CDR3 totals 15 residues. Germline lookup yields CDR1 SGHRS and CDR2 YFSETQ. The germline V and J ends were trimmed by 4 bases and 3 bases, with 16 bases remaining between them. CDR3 coding DNA: TGCGCCAGCAGCGCCTGGGGCGGAGGGGAAGAGACCCAGTACTTC. Translated: CASSAWGGGEETQYF. Drawing the rest from reference TRBV5-1 and TRBJ2-5, the complete variable domain is KAGVTQTPRYLIKTRGQQVTLSCSPISGHRSVSWYQQTPGQGLQFLFEYFSETQRNKGNFPGRFSGRQFSNSRSEMNVSTLELGDSALYLCASSAWGGGEETQYFGPGTRLLVL.